This T cell receptor beta chain came from a study of blood T cell repertoires in COVID-19. Libraries were prepared by immunoSEQ multiplex PCR; TCRdb keeps only in-frame clonotypes and omits some of them. The sample lists roughly 400,000 clones, around 91% seen once, with approximately 1.2% in the top ten. Between the trimmed V and J ends, which lost 4 bases and 5 bases, there was a span of 17 bases. The length of the CDR3 is 15 residues. The germline V gene encodes CDR1 SGHVS and CDR2 FQNEAQ. Donors in Cohort 3 counted as recovered after two negative PCRs, clearance, or symptom resolution. Sequenced input: PBMCs or T cells enriched from blood (not recorded which). This chain uses TRBV7-8 with TRBJ2-5; no firm D call. This sequence originates from a man aged 25-45 years who had recovered from COVID-19. CDR3 coding DNA: TGTGCCAGCAGCTCGAACCCCCAACCAGCGGAGACCCAGTACTTC. It specifies CASSSNPQPAETQYF.